This TCR beta chain was obtained from a study of OX40 agonist ivuxolimab in advanced cancers. V lost 3 bases to trimming and J lost 7 bases, with 13 bases between them. CDR1 and CDR2 (germline): KGHSH, LQKENI. The CDR3 spans 14 residues. Using immunoSEQ multiplex PCR, the repertoire was profiled, and TCRdb retains in-frame clones only, with some absent. The data show 62,000 or so clones, with just under 85% seen just once and around 9.5% held by the top ten. This clone was observed once. The input for sequencing was CD4+ or CD8+ T cells sorted from blood, taken in a trial of the OX40 agonist ivuxolimab. This clonotype originated in an adult with an advanced solid tumor such as melanoma, head and neck, liver or kidney cancer. V is TRBV18 and J is TRBJ1-5; D is ambiguous. CDR3 DNA: TGTGCCAGCTCACCGGCTTGGAGTGACCAGCCCCAGCATTTT. This translates into CASSPAWSDQPQHF.